This T cell receptor (beta chain) was obtained from a study of identical twins. Whole-study results and caveats: The study found that models underestimated out-of-frame TCR alpha sharing in monozygotic twins. Within cord blood, abundant beta clonotypes carried fewer insertions, but memory repertoires showed no such trend. Twins shared out-of-frame alpha sequences with excess low generation probability.

Note on this clonotype: Its antigen is currently unknown.

Looked up from germline, CDR1 is LGHDT and CDR2 is YNNKEL (reference sequence). The CDR3 sequence is 15 residues long. Deletions cut 1 base from V and 4 bases from J, with 12 bases between. Using its own MiXCR run on the 5' RACE reads, TCRdb lists one record per CDR3 protein. The sample contains some 1,700,000 distinct CDR3 sequences, 32% of which appear only once. The V and J genes are TRBV3-1 and TRBJ2-3; maybe TRBD2 (5 bases). This receptor was obtained from a newborn girl in good health. The sequenced sample consisted of cord blood. The CDR3 sequence is CASSQAPGKADTQYF. Written as DNA, the CDR3 is TGTGCCAGCAGCCAAGCACCCGGGAAGGCAGATACGCAGTATTTT.